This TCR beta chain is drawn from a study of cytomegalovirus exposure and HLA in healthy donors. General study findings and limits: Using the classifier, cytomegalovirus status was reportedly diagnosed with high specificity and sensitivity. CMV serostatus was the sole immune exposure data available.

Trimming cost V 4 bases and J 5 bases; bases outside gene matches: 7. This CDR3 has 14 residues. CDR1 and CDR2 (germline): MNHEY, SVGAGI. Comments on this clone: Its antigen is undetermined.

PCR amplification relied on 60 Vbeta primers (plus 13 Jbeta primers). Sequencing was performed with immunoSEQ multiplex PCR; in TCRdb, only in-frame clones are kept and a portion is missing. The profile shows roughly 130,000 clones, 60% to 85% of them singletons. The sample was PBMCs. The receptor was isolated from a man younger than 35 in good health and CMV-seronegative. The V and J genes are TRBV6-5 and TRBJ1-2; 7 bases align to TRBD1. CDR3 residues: CASSFTGAAYGYTF. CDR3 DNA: TGTGCCAGCAGTTTTACAGGGGCGGCGTATGGCTACACCTTC.